The 30 T cell receptor beta chains below all came from one sample that was sequenced in a study of response to subunit inactivated influenza vaccine (dated by TCRdb to the late 2010s). The library came from RT-PCR. For sequencing, an Illumina HiSeq 2500 was employed. TCRdb reanalyzed the raw reads on its own, using fastp at Q25 for trimming and MiXCR for clone calling, and kept in-frame beta chains. Each record represents a unique CDR3 protein, reported with the most common genes and DNA among its rows. In all, the sample holds 500,000 to 600,000 distinct CDR3 sequences, and about 7.6% of those were seen once. Of the sample, 10% to 15% is held by the ten largest clones. The sample here was PBMCs from blood, taken around 25 months after vaccination. These receptors originate from a man aged 45 to 70 who received an inactivated influenza vaccine. Donor details come from another sample of the same person, matched by shared clones.

This clonotype has only a few counts. This chain connects TRBV10-3 to TRBJ2-7; the D is unclear. CDR3 size: 14 residues. CDR1 and CDR2 (germline): ENHRY, SYGVKD. The V end was cut by 8 bases, the J end by 0 bases, with 14 bases between. The DNA of the CDR3 is TGTGCCATCGGCTCCGCGGCTAGCTCCTACGAGCAGTACTTC. This translates into CAIGSAASSYEQYF.

This clonotype has a count of ten or more. The rearrangement links TRBV5-5 to TRBJ1-5; 7 bases agree with TRBD1. Germline V gene lookup returns CDR1 SGHKS and CDR2 YYEKEE (reference sequence). This CDR3 is 17 amino acids long. V dropped 4 bases and J dropped 7; count of bases not matched to a gene: 17. The CDR3 region is CASSVGIRAKGQQPQHF. CDR3 DNA sequence: TGTGCCAGCAGCGTAGGGATAAGGGCTAAGGGACAGCAGCCCCAGCATTTT.

To note about this clonotype: It may be a read error: a sequence one base away is much more abundant. The genes are TRBV12-3 or TRBV12-4 and TRBJ2-5; no clear D gene. CDR3 length: 13 amino acids. The CDR3 coding sequence is TGTGCCAGCGGTTTAGGGCTATTGGAGACCCAGTACTTC. The encoded protein is CASGLGLLETQYF.

The chain uses TRBV18 and TRBJ2-7; D is perhaps TRBD1 (5 bases). V was shortened by 4 bases and J by 4 bases, with 17 bases between the two germline ends. Germline CDR1 reads KGHSH; CDR2 reads LQKENI. CDR3 size: 15 residues. The CDR3 nucleotides read TGTGCCAGCTCACAGACCGGCAGGGTCGGTTACGAGCAGTACTTC. This gives the protein CASSQTGRVGYEQYF.

This clonotype has just a few counts. The V and J genes are TRBV20-1 and TRBJ2-7; 7 bases line up with TRBD2. V shed 3 bases, J shed 0 bases, and the junction held 5 bases outside the gene matches. The CDR3 runs 14 residues. The germline V gene encodes CDR1 DFQATT and CDR2 SNEGSKA (reference sequence). The CDR3 is CSASGQRGSYEQYF. The DNA for the CDR3 is TGCAGTGCTAGTGGGCAGCGGGGCTCCTACGAGCAGTACTTC.

The chain carries TRBV12-3 or TRBV12-4 and TRBJ2-2; TRBD2 matches at 7 bases. The CDR3 is 17 amino acids. The CDR3 region is CTCSSPWSGVNTGELFF. In DNA form, the CDR3 reads TGTACCTGCAGTTCGCCCTGGAGCGGGGTGAACACCGGGGAGCTGTTTTTT.

The chain's CDR3 is CSAIHLGGTQYF. For the CDR3, the DNA is TGCAGTGCGATACACCTGGGGGGGACCCAGTACTTC. This chain connects TRBV20-1 to TRBJ2-5, with D perhaps TRBD2 (6 bases). Trimming stripped 6 bases from V and 7 bases from J, with 15 bases between. The CDR3 sequence is 12 residues long. Germline lookup yields CDR1 DFQATT and CDR2 SNEGSKA (reference sequence).

This clonotype has only a few counts. The V gene is TRBV20-1, the J gene TRBJ1-5, with D possibly TRBD1 on 5 matching bases. This CDR3 is 14 amino acids long. Trimming left V 3 bases short and J 7 bases short, with 16 bases between. CDR1 DFQATT and CDR2 SNEGSKA come from the germline V gene (reference sequence). The CDR3 DNA sequence: TGCAGTGCTAGCCCCGCGGGACCCGTCCAGCCCCAGCATTTT. It yields the protein CSASPAGPVQPQHF.

The rearrangement joins TRBV7-9 to TRBJ2-5; TRBD2 is a possible D gene (6 bases). The CDR3 is made up of 14 amino acids. Germline V gene sequence: CDR1 SEHNR, CDR2 FQNEAQ (reference sequence). The V end lost 1 base, the J end lost 5 bases, and 11 bases lay between the germline ends. CDR3 nucleotides: TGTGCCAGCAGCTTAGTCGGGGGAACCGAGACCCAGTACTTC. Amino acids: CASSLVGGTETQYF. Supplemented by reference TRBV7-9 and TRBJ2-5, the full variable domain reads DTGVSQNPRHKITKRGQNVTFRCDPISEHNRLYWYRQTLGQGPEFLTYFQNEAQLEKSRLLSDRFSAERPKGSFSTLEIQRTEQGDSAMYLCASSLVGGTETQYFGPGTRLLVL.

This clonotype was picked up a small number of times. The chain links TRBV7-2 to TRBJ1-3, with D hard to call. This CDR3 has 16 residues. Deletions cut 1 base from V and 4 bases from J, with 14 bases between. Germline V gives CDR1 SGHTA, CDR2 FQGNSA. The CDR3 spells CASSLDVTSSGNTIYF. CDR3 DNA: TGTGCCAGCAGCTTAGATGTCACCTCATCGGGAAACACCATATATTTT.

This clonotype was found a few times. The rearrangement links TRBV20-1 to TRBJ1-5; TRBD1 might be the D (6 bases). The V end lost 3 bases, the J end lost 6 bases, and 12 bases lay between the germline ends. Germline V gene sequence: CDR1 DFQATT, CDR2 SNEGSKA (reference sequence). The CDR3 sequence is 13 residues long. CDR3 coding DNA: TGCAGTGCTAGTCCAGGGGTCGGTCAGCCCCAGCATTTT. It encodes CSASPGVGQPQHF.

V and J are TRBV7-3 and TRBJ2-1; the D gene is possibly TRBD2 (6 bases). Trimming pared 5 bases from V and 5 bases from J, leaving 19 bases between. The CDR3 runs to 16 residues. Per the germline V gene, CDR1 is SGHTA and CDR2 is FQGTGA. This chain's CDR3 is CASSPKAGIKDNEQFF. In nucleotides, the CDR3 is TGTGCCAGCAGCCCTAAGGCGGGGATAAAGGACAATGAGCAGTTCTTC.

This chain connects TRBV7-2 to TRBJ1-1; D is undetermined. The germline gives CDR1 SGHTA, CDR2 FQGNSA. The CDR3 has 8 residues. Trimming left V 8 bases short and J 14 bases short, with 9 bases between. The CDR3 DNA follows: TGTGCCAGCGGATTGACATTCTTT. Translation: CASGLTFF.

The chain joins TRBV20-1 to TRBJ2-5; 10 positions agree with TRBD2. Germline V gives CDR1 DFQATT, CDR2 SNEGSKA (reference sequence). The length of the CDR3 is 14 residues. V lost 3 bases and J lost 5; bases outside the gene matches: 6. CDR3 coding DNA: TGCAGTGCTAGCCCCAGCGGGGGGGCGGAGACCCAGTACTTC. Its translation is CSASPSGGAETQYF.

The gene calls are TRBV5-6 and TRBJ2-3, with TRBD1 matching over 9 bases. This CDR3 comprises 14 residues. From germline, CDR1 is SGHDT and CDR2 YYEEEE. V was pared by 4 bases and J by 6 bases, with 6 bases of the junction left unmatched. CDR3 region: CASSIQGAFDTQYF. The DNA for the CDR3 is TGTGCCAGCAGCATACAGGGGGCGTTTGATACGCAGTATTTT. The full variable domain, with the rest looked up from reference TRBV5-6 and TRBJ2-3, is DAGVTQSPTHLIKTRGQQVTLRCSPKSGHDTVSWYQQALGQGPQFIFQYYEEEERQRGNFPDRFSGHQFPNYSSELNVNALLLGDSALYLCASSIQGAFDTQYFGPGTRLTVL.

This clonotype was seen a few times. The chain carries TRBV29-1 and TRBJ2-7; no clear D. This CDR3 region has 12 residues. Trimming left V 4 bases short and J 2 bases short, with 9 bases between. Germline V CDR1 and CDR2: SQVTM, ANQGSEA. The CDR3: CSVGTTTYEQYF. The CDR3 DNA reads as TGCAGCGTTGGGACGACCACCTACGAGCAGTACTTC.

This clonotype was counted only a few times. The V call is TRBV7-9, the J call TRBJ2-5; no definite D call. CDR3 size: 15 residues. With 4 bases removed from V and 5 bases from J, the gap between germline ends came to 17 bases. Germline assignment: CDR1 SEHNR and CDR2 FQNEAQ (reference sequence). The DNA for the CDR3 is TGTGCCAGCAGCTCCGGCATAAACAGCGTCGAGACCCAGTACTTC. It specifies CASSSGINSVETQYF.

The CDR3 loop is CASSIEIRSGANVLTF. CDR3 coding DNA: TGTGCCAGCAGCATAGAGATCCGCTCTGGGGCCAACGTCCTGACTTTC. The chain employs TRBV11-1 and TRBJ2-6; D remains ambiguous. The germline V and J ends were trimmed by 5 bases and 0 bases, with 11 bases remaining between them. Germline V gives CDR1 SGHAT, CDR2 FQDESV (reference sequence). This CDR3 region has 16 residues.

This chain links TRBV4-3 with TRBJ2-6; D call uncertain. CDR1 is LGHNA and CDR2 is YSLEER in the germline V gene. The CDR3 runs 18 residues. Trimming removed 0 bases from V and 0 bases from J, with 12 bases in between. The CDR3 sequence is CASSQDRYGNSGANVLTF. Here the CDR3 DNA reads TGCGCCAGCAGCCAAGATCGTTATGGCAACTCTGGGGCCAACGTCCTGACTTTC.

This sequence joins TRBV7-9 and TRBJ2-5, with 8 bases fitting TRBD1. The CDR3 is made up of 16 amino acids. Germline CDR1 is SEHNR and CDR2 is FQNEAQ (reference sequence). V dropped 7 bases and J dropped 2; count of bases not matched to a gene: 12. The CDR3 loop is CASTRFGTGKQETQYF. CDR3 nucleotides: TGTGCCAGCACCCGCTTCGGGACAGGAAAACAAGAGACCCAGTACTTC.

This clonotype was found a few times. The chain employs TRBV6-2 or TRBV6-3 and TRBJ1-1; 12 nucleotides line up with TRBD1. With V trimmed by 5 bases and J by 5 bases, 6 bases remained unmatched. CDR1 is MNHEY and CDR2 is SVGEGT in the germline V gene. The length of the CDR3 is 15 residues. This chain's CDR3 is CASSVRDRGLTEAFF. CDR3 DNA: TGTGCCAGCAGTGTCCGGGACAGGGGGCTTACTGAAGCTTTCTTT.

This chain joins TRBV12-3 or TRBV12-4 and TRBJ2-2; TRBD2 is a possible D gene (5 bases). The CDR3 runs 15 residues. Trimming took off 1 base at V and 5 bases at J, with 11 bases between the two ends. The CDR3 DNA sequence: TGTGCCAGCAGTTTAGACGAGGGTATAACCGGGGAGCTGTTTTTT. Amino acid sequence: CASSLDEGITGELFF.

This clonotype showed up just a few times. The chain carries TRBV12-3 or TRBV12-4 and TRBJ1-4; TRBD1 matches 10 bases. The junction had 10 bases not matched to a gene; V was cut back by 4 bases and J by 5 bases. This CDR3 has 17 residues. The CDR3 is CASSYLIGQGVNEKLFF. The CDR3 DNA reads as TGTGCCAGCAGTTACCTAATCGGACAGGGGGTGAATGAAAAACTGTTTTTT.

This clonotype was seen repeatedly, ten times or more. The chain employs TRBV5-1 and TRBJ2-2; D ambiguous. The V gene lost 1 base and the J gene lost 1 base, with 8 bases spanning the gap. Germline CDR1 reads SGHRS; CDR2 reads YFSETQ. The CDR3 loop spans 15 amino acids. As DNA, the CDR3 is TGCGCCAGCAGCTTGTTGCCGGGGAACACCGGGGAGCTGTTTTTT. It encodes CASSLLPGNTGELFF. The full variable domain, in which reference TRBV5-1 and TRBJ2-2 provide the parts outside the CDR3, is KAGVTQTPRYLIKTRGQQVTLSCSPISGHRSVSWYQQTPGQGLQFLFEYFSETQRNKGNFPGRFSGRQFSNSRSEMNVSTLELGDSALYLCASSLLPGNTGELFFGEGSRLTVL.

This clonotype was seen only a few times. A much larger clone sits a single nucleotide away, making a read error possible. The chain carries TRBV20-1 and TRBJ2-1; D is undetermined. The CDR3 consists of 16 residues. The germline V gene has CDR1 DFQATT and CDR2 SNEGSKA (reference sequence). In nucleotides, the CDR3 is TGCTGTGCTAGAGATTTCGGCCGATTCTCCTACAATGAGCAGTTCTTC. This encodes CCARDFGRFSYNEQFF.

The chain employs TRBV20-1 and TRBJ2-1; no clear D gene. The CDR3 has 13 amino acids. Germline CDR1 is DFQATT and CDR2 is SNEGSKA (reference sequence). Deletions cut 3 bases from V and 0 bases from J, with 6 bases between. Written as DNA, the CDR3 is TGCAGTGCTAGGAACAGCTCCTACAATGAGCAGTTCTTC. Protein: CSARNSSYNEQFF.

This clonotype has more than one count but fewer than ten. The genes are TRBV12-3 or TRBV12-4 and TRBJ2-2, with D perhaps given as TRBD1 or TRBD2 (5 bases each). The CDR3 runs 14 residues. V gave up 5 bases and J gave up 6 bases, with 13 bases separating them. CDR3 in DNA: TGTGCCAGCAGTCTAAGACTGGGGGCCGGGGAGCTGTTTTTT. Its protein is CASSLRLGAGELFF.

This clonotype was seen a handful of times. The V and J genes are TRBV12-3 or TRBV12-4 and TRBJ2-5, with D hard to call. The CDR3 totals 17 residues. V gave up 6 bases and J gave up 0 bases, with 20 bases separating them. In DNA form, the CDR3 reads TGTGCCAGCAGCCCCTCGGCTGGCGGACCGTACCAAGAGACCCAGTACTTC. Translating gives CASSPSAGGPYQETQYF.

The chain couples TRBV3-1 to TRBJ2-5, with a possible D match to TRBD1 (5 bases). The germline gives CDR1 LGHDT, CDR2 YNNKEL (reference sequence). V was pared by 0 bases and J by 0 bases, with 8 bases between. The length of the CDR3 is 15 residues. This CDR3 reads CASSQEAGYQETQYF. Written as DNA, the CDR3 is TGTGCCAGCAGCCAAGAGGCAGGGTACCAAGAGACCCAGTACTTC.

Turning to this clonotype: The junction departs from germline at one end; a sequencing error may be responsible. This sequence joins TRBV5-5 and TRBJ1-2; D perhaps matches TRBD1 (6 bases). The CDR3 consists of 13 residues. Germline CDR1 reads SGHKS; CDR2 reads YYEKEE (reference sequence). The CDR3 protein is CASRRDTQGGYTF. The DNA for the CDR3 is TGTGCTAGCAGAAGGGACACCCAAGGGGGCTACACCTTC. Complete variable domain (other parts from reference TRBV5-5 and TRBJ1-2): DAGVTQSPTHLIKTRGQQVTLRCSPISGHKSVSWYQQVLGQGPQFIFQYYEKEERGRGNFPDRFSARQFPNYSSELNVNALLLGDSALYLCASRRDTQGGYTFGSGTRLTVV.